This entry describes one T cell receptor (beta chain). Antigen unknown. A much more abundant neighbour one base away suggests this may be a read error. The germline V gene has CDR1 DFQATT and CDR2 SNEGSKA (reference sequence). V was pared by 3 bases and J by 6 bases, with 17 bases between. The CDR3 length is 14 residues. From 300 to 450 ng of RNA, a library with molecular barcoded alpha/delta and beta/gamma adaptors was made. TCRdb called the reads again in MiXCR, with one record for every CDR3 protein. This table holds roughly 69,000 distinct CDR3 sequences, about 15% found once. The record originates from a study of read filtering for tumor transcriptome and immune sequencing. Study at large: By R-ISS, stages I, II and III held 8, 16 and 7 patients. Per sample, TCR-region reads ranged about 4 to 10.27 million by IR-seq, 85 to 1273 by RNA-seq. Whole-study results and caveats: Compared with RNA-seq, IR-seq gave much higher clonotype depth and reliability.

This sequence originates from a donor at least 40 years old with multiple myeloma. The chain has TRBV20-1 and TRBJ1-1; the D gene is possibly TRBD1 (5 bases). Sequences were obtained from a population of CD138-negative cells sorted from bone marrow. The CDR3, as DNA: TGCAGTGCTAGGCAGCAATTCCGGGGCTCTGAAGCTTTCTTT. This gives the protein CSARQQFRGSEAFF.